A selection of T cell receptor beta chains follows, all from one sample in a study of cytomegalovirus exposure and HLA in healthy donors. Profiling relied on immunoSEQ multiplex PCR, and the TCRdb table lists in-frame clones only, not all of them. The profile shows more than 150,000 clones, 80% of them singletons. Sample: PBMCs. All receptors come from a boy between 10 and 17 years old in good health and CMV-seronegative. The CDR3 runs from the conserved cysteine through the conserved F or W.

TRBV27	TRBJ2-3	CAPHHRDATSTDTQYF
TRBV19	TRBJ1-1	CASKKRQGLDTEAFF
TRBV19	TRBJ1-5	CASSMSGWHQPQHF
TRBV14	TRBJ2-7	CASSQEPRAKVYEQYF
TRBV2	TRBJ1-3	CASSTGQGSGNTIYF
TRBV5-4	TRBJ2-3	CASTAGGSTDTQYF
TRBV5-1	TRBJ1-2	CASSLASGLDYGYTF
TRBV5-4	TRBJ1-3	CASSLAKGASSGNTIYF
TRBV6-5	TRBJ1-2	CASSPGQQGYTF
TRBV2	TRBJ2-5	CASSESQGAWVETQYF
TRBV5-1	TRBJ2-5	CASSLEQGETQYF
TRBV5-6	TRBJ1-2	CASSSRTVYGYTF
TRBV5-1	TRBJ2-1	CASSDRSGGYNEQFF
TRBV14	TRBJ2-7	CASSQDSSATGYEQYF
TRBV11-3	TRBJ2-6	CASREGFSSGANVLTF
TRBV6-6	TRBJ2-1	CASSYLDRARGEQFF
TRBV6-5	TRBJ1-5	CASSPLRQGDQPQHF
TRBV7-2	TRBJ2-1	CASSRTGYNEQFF
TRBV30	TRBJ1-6	CAWGHDYNSPLHF
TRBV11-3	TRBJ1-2	CASSLRTGLPGGYTF
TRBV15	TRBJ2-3	CATSRGGTSGRVTDTQYF
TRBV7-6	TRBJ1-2	CASTPGPGGIDGYTF
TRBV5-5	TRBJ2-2	CASSLMTRNTGELFF
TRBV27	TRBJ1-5	CASSSWGPNQPQHF
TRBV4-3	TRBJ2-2	CASSQGGLARTGELFF
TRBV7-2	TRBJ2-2	CASSRGRVRTGELFF
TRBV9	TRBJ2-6	CASQPRAGANVLTF
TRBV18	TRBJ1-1	CASSSMRAGTGVNTEAFF
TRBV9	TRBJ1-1	CASSGQGEGTEAFF